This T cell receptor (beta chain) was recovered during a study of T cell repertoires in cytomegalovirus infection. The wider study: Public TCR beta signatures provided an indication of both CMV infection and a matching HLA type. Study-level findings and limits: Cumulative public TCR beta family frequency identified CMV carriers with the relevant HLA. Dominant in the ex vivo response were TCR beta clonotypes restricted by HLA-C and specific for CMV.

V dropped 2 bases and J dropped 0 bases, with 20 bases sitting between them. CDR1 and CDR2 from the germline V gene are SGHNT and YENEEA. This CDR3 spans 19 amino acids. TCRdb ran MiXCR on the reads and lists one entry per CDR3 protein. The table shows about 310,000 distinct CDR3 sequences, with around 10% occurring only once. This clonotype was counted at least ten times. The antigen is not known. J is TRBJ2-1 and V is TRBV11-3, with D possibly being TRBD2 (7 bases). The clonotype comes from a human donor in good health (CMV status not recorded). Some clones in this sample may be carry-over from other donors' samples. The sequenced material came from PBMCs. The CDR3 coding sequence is TGTGCCAGCAGCTTATTTACTGGAGGGGGGGCCGGCTCCTACAATGAGCAGTTCTTC. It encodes CASSLFTGGGAGSYNEQFF.